This T cell receptor beta chain stems from a study of Graves' ophthalmopathy and Graves' hyperthyroidism. Notes on the study in general: Ophthalmopathy could be told apart from stable hyperthyroidism by a 13-signature model (just under 90% sensitivity, approximately 81% specificity).

This clonotype has only a few counts. Its antigen remains unidentified. V was cut by 6 bases and J by 6 bases, with 27 bases left in between. The CDR3 runs 17 residues. For repertoire sequencing, the TCR beta CDR3 regions were amplified from RNA transcripts. The first-round RT-PCR employed HTBI primers together with the Qiagen OneStep RT-PCR kit. A multiplex PCR was then performed as the second round. TCRdb reprocessed the multiplex PCR reads with MiXCR, giving one entry per CDR3 protein. The sample consists of 200,000 to 250,000 distinct CDR3 sequences, 20% to 25% of them appearing once. Sequencing used peripheral blood. The clonotype comes from a woman in her forties or fifties with Graves' ophthalmopathy. The genes are TRBV12-3 or TRBV12-4 and TRBJ2-7, with D maybe TRBD2 (6 bases). The CDR3 region has the DNA TGTGCCAGCAGGTGGGGGAGACCGGGAGAATCGCGCTTCGAGCAGTACTTC. As protein: CASRWGRPGESRFEQYF.